This record covers a single TCR beta chain. The sample is drawn from a study of T cell clonotyping in hematopoietic cell transplantation. The CDR3 is made up of 15 amino acids. Trimming removed 0 bases at V and 10 bases at J, with 14 bases between. The germline CDR1 and CDR2 sequences are SGDLS and YYNGEE. Sequenced by immunoSEQ multiplex PCR; TCRdb stores in-frame clones only, minus some. The sample yields some 4,800 clones, 95% to 97% seen once. This receptor was identified in a male patient aged 40 to 55 who had an allogeneic stem cell transplant from a related donor, so the T cells may come from the graft donor. Some clones in this sample may be carry-over from other donors' samples. The source material was PBMCs, sampled 100 days after allogeneic stem cell transplant. The rearrangement joins TRBV9 to TRBJ1-6; TRBD1 is a possible D gene (6 bases). The CDR3 loop reads CASSVGRGARSPLHF. The CDR3 DNA is TGTGCCAGCAGCGTAGGAAGGGGGGCGCGATCACCCCTCCACTTT.